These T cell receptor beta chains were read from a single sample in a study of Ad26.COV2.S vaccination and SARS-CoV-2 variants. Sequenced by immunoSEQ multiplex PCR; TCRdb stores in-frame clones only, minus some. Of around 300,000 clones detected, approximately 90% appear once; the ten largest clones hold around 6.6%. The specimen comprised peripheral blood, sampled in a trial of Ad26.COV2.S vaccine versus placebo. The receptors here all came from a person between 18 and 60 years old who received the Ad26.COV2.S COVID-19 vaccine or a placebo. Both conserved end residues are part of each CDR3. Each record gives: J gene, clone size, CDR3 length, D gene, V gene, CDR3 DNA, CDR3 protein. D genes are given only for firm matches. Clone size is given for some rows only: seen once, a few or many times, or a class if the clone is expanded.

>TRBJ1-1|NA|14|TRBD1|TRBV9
TGTGCCAGCAGCGATACAGGGGGCATGACTGAAGCTTTCTTT
CASSDTGGMTEAFF
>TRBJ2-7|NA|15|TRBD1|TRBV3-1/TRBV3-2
TGTGCCAGCAGCCAAACCCCAGGGGGCGCGAGGGAGCAGTACTTC
CASSQTPGGAREQYF
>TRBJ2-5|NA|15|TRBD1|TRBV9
TGTGCCAGCAGCGTAGTACAGGGGGGTTTGGAGACCCAGTACTTC
CASSVVQGGLETQYF
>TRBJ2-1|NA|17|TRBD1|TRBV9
TGTGCCAGCAGCCCCTGGGACAGGGCCAGGTCCTACAATGAGCAGTTCTTC
CASSPWDRARSYNEQFF
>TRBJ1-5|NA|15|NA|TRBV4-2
TGTGCCAGCAGCCAAGGCCCGGGACCGAGGCAGCCCCAGCATTTT
CASSQGPGPRQPQHF
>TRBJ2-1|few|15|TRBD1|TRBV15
TGTGCCACCAGCAGAGGGACAGGGGGGTACAATGAGCAGTTCTTC
CATSRGTGGYNEQFF
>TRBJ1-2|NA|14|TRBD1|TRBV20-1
TGCAGTGCTAGTACGGGACAGGTGATAAACGGCTACACCTTC
CSASTGQVINGYTF
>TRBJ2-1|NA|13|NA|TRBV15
TGTGCCATGCCCGATTTGAGGGTAAATGAGCAGTTCTTC
CAMPDLRVNEQFF
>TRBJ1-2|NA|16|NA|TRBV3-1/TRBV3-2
TGTGCCAGCAGCCTATATACTCAGGGAAGTTCCTATGGCTACACCTTC
CASSLYTQGSSYGYTF
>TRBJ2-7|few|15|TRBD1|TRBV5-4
TGTGCCAGCAGCTTGGACGCAGGGGGCCTCAACGAGCAGTACTTC
CASSLDAGGLNEQYF
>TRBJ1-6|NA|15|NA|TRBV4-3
TGCGCCAGCAGCCAAGAATGGGGGATGGGTTCACCCCTCCACTTT
CASSQEWGMGSPLHF
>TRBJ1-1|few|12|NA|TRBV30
TGTGCCTGGAGTCCCCAGGGGACTGAAGCTTTCTTT
CAWSPQGTEAFF
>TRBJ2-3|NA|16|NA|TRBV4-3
TGCGCCAGCAGCCAAGTTTATGGGGTGCGCACAGATACGCAGTATTTT
CASSQVYGVRTDTQYF
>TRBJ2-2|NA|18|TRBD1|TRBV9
TGTGCCAGCAGCGTAGGATCGGGGACAGGGGGCTATACCGGGGAGCTGTTTTTT
CASSVGSGTGGYTGELFF
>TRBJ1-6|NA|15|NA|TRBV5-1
TGCGCCAGCAGCTTGGTACAGGTCTATAATTCACCCCTCCACTTT
CASSLVQVYNSPLHF
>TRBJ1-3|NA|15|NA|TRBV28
TGTGCCAGCAGTACATGGGGCAGGGCTGGAAACACCATATATTTT
CASSTWGRAGNTIYF
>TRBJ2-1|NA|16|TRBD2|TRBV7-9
TGTGCCAGCAGCTTAGGGGGAGGGGAAACATACAATGAGCAGTTCTTC
CASSLGGGETYNEQFF
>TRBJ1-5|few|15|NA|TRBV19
TGTGCCAGTAGTATAAGAATCGGCGGCAATCAGCCCCAGCATTTT
CASSIRIGGNQPQHF
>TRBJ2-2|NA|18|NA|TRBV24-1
TGTGCCACCTCCCCTCAGGGCGGGAATAACCCGAACACCGGGGAGCTGTTTTTT
CATSPQGGNNPNTGELFF
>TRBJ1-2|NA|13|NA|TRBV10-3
TGTGCCATCACCGGGGGCCAAGGGCAGGGCTACACCTTC
CAITGGQGQGYTF
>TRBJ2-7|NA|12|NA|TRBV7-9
TGTGCCAGCAGCTTACGGACGTCAGCGCAGTACTTC
CASSLRTSAQYF
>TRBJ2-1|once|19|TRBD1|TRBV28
TGTGCCACCCGTGGACAGGGCCCCTGGGAGATACGGTCCTACAATGAGCAGTTCTTC
CATRGQGPWEIRSYNEQFF
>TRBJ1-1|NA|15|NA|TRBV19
TGTGCCAGTACCGACCCCACCCGTCTGAACACTGAAGCTTTCTTT
CASTDPTRLNTEAFF
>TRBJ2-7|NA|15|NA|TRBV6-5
TGTGCCAGCAGTCGTCGACAGTCGCTATATGACGAGCAGTACTTC
CASSRRQSLYDEQYF
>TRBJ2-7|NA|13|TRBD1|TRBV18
TGTGCCAGCTCCTCAGGGGGAGCCTACGAGCAGTACTTC
CASSSGGAYEQYF
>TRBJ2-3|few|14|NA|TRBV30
TGTGCCTGGAGTGTAGCCAGCCCTGGTGATACGCAGTATTTT
CAWSVASPGDTQYF